The T cell receptor (beta chain) described here comes from a study of shared clonotypes between healthy human individuals. For this clone: Its cognate antigen is unknown.

Study-wide results and limits: The sharing of around 5% of naive CD4 clonotypes was seen across a handful of donors.

The assay was immunoSEQ multiplex PCR, and TCRdb's table has in-frame clones only and misses some. Of approximately 1,000,000 clones detected, approximately 80% appear once; the ten largest clones hold almost 0.9%. From germline, CDR1 is MNHEY and CDR2 SVGAGI. V lost 0 bases and J lost 2, with 9 bases in between. The CDR3 contains 15 residues. This TCR derives from a man between 18 and 35 years old in good health. Some clones in this sample may be carry-over from other donors' samples. The sample was memory CD4+ T cells from PBMCs. The subset is: CD45RA-negative fraction. V and J are TRBV6-5 and TRBJ2-3; no reliable D call. The CDR3 here is CASSYSRRATDTQYF. The CDR3 bases are TGTGCCAGCAGTTACTCCCGTAGAGCCACAGATACGCAGTATTTT.